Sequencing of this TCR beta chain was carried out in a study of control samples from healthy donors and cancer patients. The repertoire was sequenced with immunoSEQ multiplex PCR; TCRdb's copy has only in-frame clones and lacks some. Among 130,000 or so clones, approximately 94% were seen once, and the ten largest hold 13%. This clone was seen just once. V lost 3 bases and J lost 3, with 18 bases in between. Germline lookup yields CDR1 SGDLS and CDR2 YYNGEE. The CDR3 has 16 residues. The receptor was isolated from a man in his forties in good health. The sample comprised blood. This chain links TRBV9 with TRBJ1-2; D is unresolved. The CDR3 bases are TGTGCCAGCAGCGCGAACCCCGTCTCAGCTTACTATGGCTACACCTTC. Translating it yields CASSANPVSAYYGYTF.